These T cell receptor beta chains were read from a single sample in a study of T cell repertoires in aging, cancer and after chemotherapy. MiXCR, applied by TCRdb to the multiplex PCR reads, yields one record per CDR3 protein. The data show fewer than 15,000 distinct CDR3 sequences, 35% seen once. The sample was blood. Receptors were obtained from a human donor in good health. The donor label of this sample is uncertain. Both conserved end residues are part of each CDR3.

V gene	CDR3 length	J gene	CDR3 protein
TRBV5-5	14	TRBJ2-2	CASNLAGRTGELFF
TRBV7-9	17	.	CASSLLPPETRDNEQFF
TRBV18	14	TRBJ1-2	CASSYEEGSYGYTF
TRBV12-3/TRBV12-4	14	TRBJ1-3	CASTTGRSGNTIYF
TRBV6-4	17	TRBJ2-1	CASSYSTSGMFYNEQFF
TRBV7-2	15	TRBJ2-5	CASSRMGTSLETQYF
TRBV19	15	TRBJ2-7	CASTGPTGFLGEQYF
TRBV10-3	13	TRBJ2-1	CAIRDRGRNEQFF
TRBV24-1	14	TRBJ2-2	CATSFSPNTGELFF
TRBV27	14	TRBJ1-6	CASSGGRYNSPLHF
TRBV27	15	TRBJ2-7	CASSSRTGRTYEQYF
TRBV19	15	TRBJ2-6	CASNSGSSGANVLTF
TRBV30	13	TRBJ1-2	CAWSLGGSGGYTF
TRBV7-9	10	TRBJ2-3	CAWGTDTQYF
TRBV5-4	17	TRBJ2-5	CASSFSFLFNGQETQYF
TRBV11-3	13	TRBJ2-3	CASRATSTDTQYF
TRBV11-3	13	TRBJ2-1	CASSLGSQTERFF
TRBV6-6	13	TRBJ2-1	CASSLTGYNEQFF
TRBV12-3/TRBV12-4	15	TRBJ1-6	CASSPGTGGSSPLHF
TRBV28	16	TRBJ2-5	CASRGTWGAAEETQYF
TRBV11-1	15	TRBJ2-7	CASSRDEGGGYEQYF
TRBV5-4	17	TRBJ2-7	CASSSGTSGSGIYEQYF
TRBV30	13	TRBJ2-7	CAWATGGAVEQYF
TRBV29-1	15	TRBJ2-7	CSVEEGQGQGGAPCF
TRBV5-1	15	TRBJ1-2	CASSTRTDGPYGYTF
TRBV12-3/TRBV12-4	14	TRBJ1-1	CASSYQGANTEAFF
TRBV27	17	TRBJ2-1	CASSLTAGASSYNEQFF
TRBV29-1	13	TRBJ2-3	CSVLTGNGDTQYF
TRBV6-5	15	TRBJ2-3	CASSERPGGTDTQYF
TRBV5-5	15	TRBJ2-5	CASSLGTTLRETQYF
TRBV7-9	14	TRBJ2-5	CASRRSQPGETQYF